The 21 T cell receptor beta chains in this list originate from one sample, sequenced in a study of T cells in Graves' hyperthyroidism and ophthalmopathy. What was amplified from RNA transcripts were TCR beta CDR3 regions. During a first-round RT-PCR of the TCR CDR3, the HTBI primer set was used. TCRdb ran MiXCR on the multiplex PCR reads and lists one entry per CDR3 protein. The sample holds around 300,000 distinct CDR3 sequences, 22% seen once. Sequenced sample: blood. The receptors here all came from a man younger than 40 with Graves' ophthalmopathy.

This clonotype was counted many times. V and J are TRBV2 and TRBJ2-5; D possibly corresponds to TRBD2 (5 bases). V lost 4 bases to trimming and J lost 5 bases, with 14 bases between them. CDR3 size: 14 residues. Germline V gene sequence: CDR1 SNHLY, CDR2 FYNNEI. For the CDR3, the DNA is TGTGCCAGCAGTGTTAGGCTAGCTGACGAGACCCAGTACTTC. It translates to CASSVRLADETQYF.

This clonotype was recorded many times. The gene calls are TRBV2 and TRBJ2-3, with 12 bases aligning to TRBD2. The CDR3 spans 15 residues. After removal of 7 bases from V and 4 bases from J, the junction contained 6 bases not matched to a gene. Germline lookup yields CDR1 SNHLY and CDR2 FYNNEI. The DNA of the CDR3 is TGTGCCAGCATTCCCACTAGCGGGAGGCCAGATACGCAGTATTTT. Translating gives CASIPTSGRPDTQYF.

The CDR3 is CASTPHNEQFF. The CDR3 nucleotides read TGTGCCAGTACGCCCCACAATGAGCAGTTCTTC. V usage is TRBV19 and J usage is TRBJ2-1; D not certain. Germline CDR1 is LNHDA and CDR2 is SQIVND (reference sequence). Trimming removed 7 bases at V and 5 bases at J, with 6 bases between. The CDR3 has 11 residues.

This clonotype was observed many times. The rearrangement links TRBV3-1 to TRBJ1-1, with 7 bases aligning to TRBD1. Looked up from germline, CDR1 is LGHDT and CDR2 is YNNKEL (reference sequence). The CDR3 is made up of 13 amino acids. The junction had 13 bases not matched to a gene; V was cut back by 10 bases and J by 8 bases. CDR3 in DNA: TGTGCCACCCAGAACAGGGGACTTCGGGAAGCTTTCTTT. It encodes CATQNRGLREAFF.

This clonotype was seen a few times. The chain couples TRBV12-3 or TRBV12-4 to TRBJ2-2, with D tentatively TRBD2 (6 bases). The CDR3 totals 16 residues. With 7 bases removed from V and 3 bases from J, the gap between germline ends came to 18 bases. CDR3 nucleotide sequence: TGTGCCAGCACCTATAAAGGGACTCATTACACCGGGGAGCTGTTTTTT. Protein: CASTYKGTHYTGELFF.

This clonotype has only a few counts. V and J are TRBV19 and TRBJ1-1, with 10 bases identical to TRBD1. The germline CDR1 and CDR2 sequences are LNHDA and SQIVND (reference sequence). V trimming: 9 bases; J trimming: 1 base; junction bases outside the gene matches: 11. CDR3 size: 16 residues. The CDR3 DNA sequence: TGTGCCAGCCACAGACAGGGGGCGAGGAGGAACACTGAAGCTTTCTTT. Amino acid sequence: CASHRQGARRNTEAFF. Looking up the rest from reference TRBV19 and TRBJ1-1 gives the full variable domain: DGGITQSPKYLFRKEGQNVTLSCEQNLNHDAMYWYRQDPGQGLRLIYYSQIVNDFQKGDIAEGYSVSREKKESFPLTVTSAQKNPTAFYLCASHRQGARRNTEAFFGQGTRLTVV.

The rearrangement joins TRBV6-1 to TRBJ2-3; 7 bases are shared with TRBD1. Germline V gene sequence: CDR1 MNHNS, CDR2 SASEGT. V gave up 7 bases and J gave up 2 bases; unmatched junction bases: 3. The CDR3 contains 13 residues. This chain's CDR3 is CASNRGFTDTQYF. The CDR3 DNA follows: TGTGCCAGCAACAGGGGTTTCACAGATACGCAGTATTTT.

A single count supports this clonotype. The chain uses TRBV10-3 and TRBJ2-2; TRBD2 agrees at 13 bases. Germline V gene lookup returns CDR1 ENHRY and CDR2 SYGVKD. The V segment lost 7 bases and the J segment 0 bases; nucleotides outside the gene matches: 5. The CDR3 consists of 17 residues. CDR3 sequence (DNA): TGTGCCATCACCGGGACTAGCGGGGCCGCGAACACCGGGGAGCTGTTTTTT. Residues: CAITGTSGAANTGELFF.

This clonotype was counted between two and nine times. V gene TRBV7-9 combines with J gene TRBJ2-7; D gene unclear. The CDR3 loop spans 15 amino acids. The germline V gene encodes CDR1 SEHNR and CDR2 FQNEAQ (reference sequence). Trimming took off 0 bases at V and 4 bases at J, with 13 bases between the two ends. DNA for the CDR3: TGTGCCAGCAGCTTAGCTGTAGGTAGAGCGTACGAGCAGTACTTC. Translated, it gives CASSLAVGRAYEQYF.

This clonotype occurred a few times. The CDR3 nucleotides read TGTGCCAGCAGTTTGACGGGGGGAGAAAAACTGTTTTTT. It encodes CASSLTGGEKLFF. The V call is TRBV12-3 or TRBV12-4, the J call TRBJ1-4; maybe TRBD1 (5 bases). CDR3 length equals 13 residues. The V end lost 3 bases, the J end lost 8 bases, and 10 bases lay between the germline ends.

V is TRBV28 and J is TRBJ2-1; D call uncertain. The CDR3 loop spans 14 amino acids. V lost 2 bases and J lost 4, with 9 bases in between. The germline V gene encodes CDR1 MDHEN and CDR2 SYDVKM. This chain's CDR3 is CASSLLAAYNEQFF. The CDR3 nucleotides are TGTGCCAGCAGTTTACTGGCGGCTTACAATGAGCAGTTCTTC.

At least ten counts were recorded for this clonotype. The rearrangement links TRBV11-3 to TRBJ1-2; 7 bases agree with TRBD1. The CDR3 totals 16 residues. The trim removed 0 bases at V and 4 bases at J, leaving 8 bases unmatched. Germline CDR1 reads SGHNT; CDR2 reads YENEEA. The CDR3 is CASSLEGRQGSYGYTF. CDR3 sequence (DNA): TGTGCCAGCAGCTTAGAAGGGAGACAGGGTTCCTATGGCTACACCTTC.

This clonotype was counted only a few times. The rearrangement links TRBV6-1 to TRBJ2-1, with 12 nucleotides matching TRBD2. The CDR3 consists of 15 residues. Germline CDR1 MNHNS, CDR2 SASEGT. The trim removed 8 bases at V and 4 bases at J, leaving 6 bases unmatched. This CDR3 is CASLPSGREYNEQFF. The CDR3 region has the DNA TGTGCCAGCCTTCCTAGCGGGAGGGAGTACAATGAGCAGTTCTTC.

The rearrangement uses TRBV5-5 and TRBJ2-7; 10 bases align to TRBD2. V dropped 6 bases and J dropped 2; count of bases not matched to a gene: 11. CDR3 length: 16 amino acids. Germline CDR1 and CDR2: SGHKS and YYEKEE (reference sequence). The CDR3 region is CASTYSGGGAPYEQYF. CDR3 in DNA: TGTGCCAGCACCTACAGCGGGGGGGGGGCGCCCTACGAGCAGTACTTC.

This clonotype was observed a few times. The chain employs TRBV6-1 and TRBJ2-5; the D gene could be TRBD1 or TRBD2 (5 bases each). CDR1 MNHNS and CDR2 SASEGT come from the germline V gene. Trimming cost V 6 bases and J 5 bases, with 19 bases left between them. This CDR3 spans 15 amino acids. In DNA form, the CDR3 reads TGTGCCAGCAGCCCAACGGGGACCTCCTTGGAGACCCAGTACTTC. Its translation: CASSPTGTSLETQYF.

This rearrangement joins TRBV5-1 to TRBJ1-2, with TRBD1 matching 8 bases. In germline, CDR1 is SGHRS, CDR2 YFSETQ. The CDR3 totals 17 residues. V lost 1 base and J lost 5; bases outside the gene matches: 13. In nucleotides, the CDR3 is TGCGCCAGCAGCTTGAGCCTTTGGGACAGGATGAGATATGGCTACACCTTC. This gives the protein CASSLSLWDRMRYGYTF.

This clonotype was seen repeatedly, ten times or more. The CDR3 nucleotides are TGTGCCAGCAGCTTAGGCCTAGCGGGAGTTGTCGAGCAGTACTTC. This codes for CASSLGLAGVVEQYF. J is TRBJ2-7 and V is TRBV11-2; TRBD2 aligns across 10 bases. The CDR3 loop spans 15 amino acids. Germline loops: CDR1 SGHAT, CDR2 FQNNGV. V shed 1 base and J 6 bases; nucleotides not matched to a gene: 6.

The rearrangement joins TRBV29-1 to TRBJ1-2; TRBD1 matches 7 bases. In germline, CDR1 is SQVTM, CDR2 ANQGSEA. The V segment lost 5 bases and the J segment 7 bases; nucleotides outside the gene matches: 7. This CDR3 contains 12 residues. CDR3 coding DNA: TGCAGCGTTCCAGGGGGTATTGGTGGCTACACCTTC. It translates to CSVPGGIGGYTF.

This clonotype was observed a few times. The chain links TRBV15 to TRBJ1-1; D possibly corresponds to TRBD1 (6 bases). Between the trimmed V and J ends, which lost 0 bases and 7 bases, there was a span of 21 bases. CDR1 is LNHNV, CDR2 YYDKDF, per germline (reference sequence). The CDR3 runs 17 residues. The CDR3 here is CATSRDKGVGGQSEAFF. The CDR3 DNA reads as TGTGCCACCAGCAGAGATAAGGGGGTGGGGGGGCAAAGTGAAGCTTTCTTT.

The rearrangement links TRBV29-1 to TRBJ2-1, with D tentatively TRBD1 (5 bases). CDR3 length: 14 residues. Looked up from germline, CDR1 is SQVTM and CDR2 is ANQGSEA. Trimming took 7 bases from V and 0 from J, leaving 13 bases between them. The CDR3 loop reads CSARAETSYNEQFF. The CDR3 region has the DNA TGCAGCGCCAGGGCGGAGACCTCCTACAATGAGCAGTTCTTC.

This clonotype showed up just once. The chain is built from TRBV11-2 and TRBJ2-1, with 12 bases identical to TRBD2. Near its end, the DNA agrees better with TRBJ2-7, so the J call may be wrong. This CDR3 is 18 amino acids long. CDR1 is SGHAT and CDR2 is FQNNGV in the germline V gene. In nucleotides, the CDR3 is TGTGCCAGCAGCCCCGGGACTAGCGGGTACGGACCGATCAATGAGCAGTACTTC. Translated, it gives CASSPGTSGYGPINEQYF.